This note documents a single T cell receptor (beta chain) sequence. Generated by immunoSEQ multiplex PCR, the TCRdb table keeps only in-frame clones and is missing some. The sample carries 700,000 or so clones, approximately 85% recorded once. This sample was taken from a study of shared T cell receptors in the human thymus. Germline V gene sequence: CDR1 SGHKS, CDR2 YYEKEE (reference sequence). The V end lost 4 bases, the J end lost 5 bases, and 22 bases lay between the germline ends. The length of the CDR3 is 18 residues. This sample also belongs to another study, concerning human thymus T cells. From that study: Donation was from healthy Finnish infants who were having corrective surgery that addressed congenital heart defects. There were highly overlapping thymic repertoires among unrelated individuals, as related research reported.

The sequenced sample consisted of thymocytes. The rearrangement joins TRBV5-5 to TRBJ1-6, with D possibly matching TRBD1 (5 bases). The clonotype originates from a girl less than two years old with a congenital heart defect. In nucleotides, the CDR3 is TGTGCCAGCAGCGCAGGGTTATGTGGGCGGCCAAATAATTCACCCCTCCACTTT. It translates to CASSAGLCGRPNNSPLHF.